This T cell receptor (beta chain) was sequenced for a study of shared T cell receptors in the human thymus. CDR1 is MGHDK and CDR2 is SYGVNS in the germline V gene. V was clipped by 3 bases and J by 6 bases, with 14 bases between them. The CDR3 extends over 14 amino acids. Sequencing used immunoSEQ multiplex PCR; TCRdb keeps in-frame clones, though not all of them. This table holds over 350,000 clones, about 95% found once. The gene calls are TRBV25-1 and TRBJ1-2; D perhaps matches TRBD1 (5 bases). This TCR came from a human donor. Sequenced input: thymocytes. The CDR3 region has the DNA TGTGCCAGCAGTGACCCGAGGGGCGCGGATGGCTACACCTTC. This codes for CASSDPRGADGYTF.